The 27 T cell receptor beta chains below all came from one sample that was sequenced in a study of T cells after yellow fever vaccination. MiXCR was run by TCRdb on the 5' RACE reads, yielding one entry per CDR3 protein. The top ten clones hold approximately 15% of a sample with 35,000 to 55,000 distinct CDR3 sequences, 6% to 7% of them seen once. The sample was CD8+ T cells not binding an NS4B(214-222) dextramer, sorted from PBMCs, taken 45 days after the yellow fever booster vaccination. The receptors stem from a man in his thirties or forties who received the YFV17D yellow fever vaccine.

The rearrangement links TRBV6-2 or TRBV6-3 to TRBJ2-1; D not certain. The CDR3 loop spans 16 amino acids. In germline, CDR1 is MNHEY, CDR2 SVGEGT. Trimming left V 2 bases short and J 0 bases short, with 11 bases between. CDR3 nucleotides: TGTGCCAGCAGTTACATCGATACCCACTCCTACAATGAGCAGTTCTTC. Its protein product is CASSYIDTHSYNEQFF.

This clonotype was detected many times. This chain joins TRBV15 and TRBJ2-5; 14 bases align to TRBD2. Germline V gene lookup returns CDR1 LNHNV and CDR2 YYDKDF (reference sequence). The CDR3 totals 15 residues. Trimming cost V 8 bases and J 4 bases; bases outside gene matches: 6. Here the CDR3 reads CATGETSGRVETQYF. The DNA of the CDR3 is TGTGCCACCGGAGAGACTAGCGGGAGGGTAGAGACCCAGTACTTC.

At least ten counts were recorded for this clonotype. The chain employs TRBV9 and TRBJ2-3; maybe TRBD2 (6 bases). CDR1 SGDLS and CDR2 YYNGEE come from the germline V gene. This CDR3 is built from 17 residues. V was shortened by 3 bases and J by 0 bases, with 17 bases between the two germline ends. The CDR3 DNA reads TGTGCCAGCAGCGCGGGGACTCACTCCGCTAGCACAGATACGCAGTATTTT. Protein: CASSAGTHSASTDTQYF.

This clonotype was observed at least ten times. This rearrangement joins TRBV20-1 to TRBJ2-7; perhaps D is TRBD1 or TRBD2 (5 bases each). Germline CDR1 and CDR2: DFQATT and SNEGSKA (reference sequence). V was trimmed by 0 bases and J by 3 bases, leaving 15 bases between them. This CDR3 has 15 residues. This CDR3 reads CSARDGGVSVYEQYF. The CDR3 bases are TGCAGTGCTAGAGATGGGGGAGTATCAGTCTACGAGCAGTACTTC.

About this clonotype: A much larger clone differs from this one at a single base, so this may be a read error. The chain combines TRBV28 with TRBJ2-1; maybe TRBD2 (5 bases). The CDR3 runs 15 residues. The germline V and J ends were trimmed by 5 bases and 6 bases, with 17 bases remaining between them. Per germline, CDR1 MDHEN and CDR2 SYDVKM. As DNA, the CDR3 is TGTGCCAGCAGTCCTTCCGGGGAGACTACCAATGAGCAGTTCTTC. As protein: CASSPSGETTNEQFF.

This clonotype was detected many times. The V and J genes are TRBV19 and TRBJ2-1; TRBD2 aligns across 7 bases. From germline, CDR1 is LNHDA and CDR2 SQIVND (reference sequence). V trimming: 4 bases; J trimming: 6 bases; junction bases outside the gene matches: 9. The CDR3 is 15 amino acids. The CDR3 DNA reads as TGTGCCAGTAGTACCATACTGGGCGGGAGCAATGAGCAGTTCTTC. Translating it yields CASSTILGGSNEQFF.

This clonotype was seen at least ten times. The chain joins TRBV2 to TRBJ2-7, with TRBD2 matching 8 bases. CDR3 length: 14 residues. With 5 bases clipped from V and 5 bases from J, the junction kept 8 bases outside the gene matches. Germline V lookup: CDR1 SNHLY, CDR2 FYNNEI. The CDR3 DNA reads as TGTGCCAGCAGTCCCGGGAGGGTGAGCGACGAGCAGTACTTC. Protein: CASSPGRVSDEQYF.

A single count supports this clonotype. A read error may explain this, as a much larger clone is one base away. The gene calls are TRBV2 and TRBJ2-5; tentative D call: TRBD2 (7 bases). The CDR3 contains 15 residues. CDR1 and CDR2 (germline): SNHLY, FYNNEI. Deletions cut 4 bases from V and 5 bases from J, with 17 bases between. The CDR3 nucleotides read TGTGCCAGCAGTGCAGGCGGGGGCGCGGAGGAGACCCAGTACTTC. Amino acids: CASSAGGGAEETQYF.

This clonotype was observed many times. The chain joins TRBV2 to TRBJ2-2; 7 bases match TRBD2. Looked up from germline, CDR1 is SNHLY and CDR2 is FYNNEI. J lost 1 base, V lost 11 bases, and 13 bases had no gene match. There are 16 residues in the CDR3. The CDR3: CAGKGFSGENTGELFF. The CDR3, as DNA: TGTGCCGGGAAGGGATTCAGCGGGGAGAACACCGGGGAGCTGTTTTTT.

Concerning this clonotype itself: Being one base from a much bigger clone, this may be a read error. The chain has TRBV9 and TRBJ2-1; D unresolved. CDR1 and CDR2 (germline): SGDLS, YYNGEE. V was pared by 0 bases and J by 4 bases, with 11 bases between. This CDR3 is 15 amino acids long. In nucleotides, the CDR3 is TGTGCCAGCAGCGTAGGGTCGTCAGTTTACAATGAGCAGTTCTTC. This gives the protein CASSVGSSVYNEQFF.

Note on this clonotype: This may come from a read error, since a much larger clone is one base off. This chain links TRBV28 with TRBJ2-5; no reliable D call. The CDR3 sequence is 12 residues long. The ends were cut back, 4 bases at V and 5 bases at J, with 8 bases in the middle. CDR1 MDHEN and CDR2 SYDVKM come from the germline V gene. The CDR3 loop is CASSWGSETQYF. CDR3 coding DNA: TGTGCCAGCAGTTGGGGTTCGGAGACCCAGTACTTC. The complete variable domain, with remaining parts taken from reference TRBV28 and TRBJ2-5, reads DVKVTQSSRYLVKRTGEKVFLECVQDMDHENMFWYRQDPGLGLRLIYFSYDVKMKEKGDIPEGYSVSREKKERFSLILESASTNQTSMYLCASSWGSETQYFGPGTRLLVL.

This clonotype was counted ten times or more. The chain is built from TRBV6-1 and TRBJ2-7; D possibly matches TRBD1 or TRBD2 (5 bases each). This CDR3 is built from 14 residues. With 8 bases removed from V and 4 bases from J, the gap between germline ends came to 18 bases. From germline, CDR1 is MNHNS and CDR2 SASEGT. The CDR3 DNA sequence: TGTGCCAGCTCGTCCGTCGGGGCGAGATACGAGCAGTACTTC. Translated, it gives CASSSVGARYEQYF.

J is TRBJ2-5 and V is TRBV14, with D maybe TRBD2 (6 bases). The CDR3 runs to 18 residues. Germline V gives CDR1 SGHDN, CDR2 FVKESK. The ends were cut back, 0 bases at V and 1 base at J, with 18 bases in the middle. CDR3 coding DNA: TGTGCCAGCAGCCAAGAAGACGGGGACTTGTACTTCCAAGAGACCCAGTACTTC. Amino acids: CASSQEDGDLYFQETQYF. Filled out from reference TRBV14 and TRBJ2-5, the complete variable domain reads EAGVTQFPSHSVIEKGQTVTLRCDPISGHDNLYWYRRVMGKEIKFLLHFVKESKQDESGMPNNRFLAERTGGTYSTLKVQPAELEDSGVYFCASSQEDGDLYFQETQYFGPGTRLLVL.

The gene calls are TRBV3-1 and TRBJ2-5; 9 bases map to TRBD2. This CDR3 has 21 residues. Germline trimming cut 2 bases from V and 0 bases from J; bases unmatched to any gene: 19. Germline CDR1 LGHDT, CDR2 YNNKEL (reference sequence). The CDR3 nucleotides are TGTGCCAGCAGCCAAAATAATCTAAAAGTCCTAGCGGGGACCAACCAAGAGACCCAGTACTTC. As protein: CASSQNNLKVLAGTNQETQYF.

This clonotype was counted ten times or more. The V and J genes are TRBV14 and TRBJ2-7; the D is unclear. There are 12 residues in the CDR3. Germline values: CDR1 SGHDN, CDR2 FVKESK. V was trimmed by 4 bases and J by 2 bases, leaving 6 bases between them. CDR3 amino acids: CASSRRPYEQYF. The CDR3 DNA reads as TGTGCCAGCAGCCGCCGACCCTACGAGCAGTACTTC.

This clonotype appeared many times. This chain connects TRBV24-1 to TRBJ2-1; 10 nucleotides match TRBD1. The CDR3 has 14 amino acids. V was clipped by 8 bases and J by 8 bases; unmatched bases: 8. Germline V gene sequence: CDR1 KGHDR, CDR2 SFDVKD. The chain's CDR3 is CATKPGQGRDEQFF. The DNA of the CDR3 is TGTGCCACCAAACCGGGACAGGGGCGGGATGAGCAGTTCTTC.

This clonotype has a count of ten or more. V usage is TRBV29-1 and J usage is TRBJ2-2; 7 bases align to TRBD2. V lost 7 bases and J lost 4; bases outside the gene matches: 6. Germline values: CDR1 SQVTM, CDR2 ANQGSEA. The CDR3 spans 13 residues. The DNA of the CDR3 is TGCAGCGCCGAGGGGAGGGCCACCGGGGAGCTGTTTTTT. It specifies CSAEGRATGELFF.

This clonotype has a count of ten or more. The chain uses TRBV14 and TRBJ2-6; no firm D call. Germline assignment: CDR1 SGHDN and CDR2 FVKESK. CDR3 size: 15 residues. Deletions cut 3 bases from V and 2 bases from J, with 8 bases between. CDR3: CASSQWGTGANVLTF. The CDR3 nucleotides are TGTGCCAGCAGCCAGTGGGGTACTGGGGCCAACGTCCTGACTTTC.

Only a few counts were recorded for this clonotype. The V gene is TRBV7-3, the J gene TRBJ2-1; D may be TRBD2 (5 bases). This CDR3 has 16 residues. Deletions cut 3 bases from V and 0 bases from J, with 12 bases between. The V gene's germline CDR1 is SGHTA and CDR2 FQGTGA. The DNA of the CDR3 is TGTGCCAGCAGCTTTGATAGCGCTAGCTCCTACAATGAGCAGTTCTTC. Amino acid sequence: CASSFDSASSYNEQFF. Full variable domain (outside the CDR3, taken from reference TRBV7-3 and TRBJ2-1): GAGVSQTPSNKVTEKGKYVELRCDPISGHTALYWYRQSLGQGPEFLIYFQGTGAADDSGLPNDRFFAVRPEGSVSTLKIQRTERGDSAVYLCASSFDSASSYNEQFFGPGTRLTVL.

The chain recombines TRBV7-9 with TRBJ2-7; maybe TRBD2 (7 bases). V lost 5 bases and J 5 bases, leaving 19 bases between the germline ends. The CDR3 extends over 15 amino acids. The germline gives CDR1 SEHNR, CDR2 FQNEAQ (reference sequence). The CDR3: CASSPPLGGGHEQYF. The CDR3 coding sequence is TGTGCCAGCAGCCCCCCCCTAGGCGGGGGCCACGAGCAGTACTTC. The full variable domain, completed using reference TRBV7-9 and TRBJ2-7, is DTGVSQNPRHKITKRGQNVTFRCDPISEHNRLYWYRQTLGQGPEFLTYFQNEAQLEKSRLLSDRFSAERPKGSFSTLEIQRTEQGDSAMYLCASSPPLGGGHEQYFGPGTRLTVT.

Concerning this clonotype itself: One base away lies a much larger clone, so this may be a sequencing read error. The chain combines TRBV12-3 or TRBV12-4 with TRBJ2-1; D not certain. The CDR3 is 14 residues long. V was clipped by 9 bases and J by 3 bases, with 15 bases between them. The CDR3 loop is CASRDPYYYNEQFF. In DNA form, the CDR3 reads TGTGCCAGTCGCGACCCATACTACTACAATGAGCAGTTCTTC.

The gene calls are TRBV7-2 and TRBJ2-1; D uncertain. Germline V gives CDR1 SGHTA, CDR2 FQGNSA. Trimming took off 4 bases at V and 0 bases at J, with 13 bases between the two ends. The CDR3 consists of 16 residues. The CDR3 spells CASSSPPPSSYNEQFF. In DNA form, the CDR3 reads TGTGCCAGCAGCTCCCCCCCCCCGAGCTCCTACAATGAGCAGTTCTTC.

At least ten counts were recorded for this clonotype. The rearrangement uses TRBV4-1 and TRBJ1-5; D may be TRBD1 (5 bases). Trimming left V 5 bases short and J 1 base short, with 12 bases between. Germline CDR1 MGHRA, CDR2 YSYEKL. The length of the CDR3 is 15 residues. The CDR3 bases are TGCGCCAGCAGCGACCAGGGAGGGAGCAATCAGCCCCAGCATTTT. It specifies CASSDQGGSNQPQHF.

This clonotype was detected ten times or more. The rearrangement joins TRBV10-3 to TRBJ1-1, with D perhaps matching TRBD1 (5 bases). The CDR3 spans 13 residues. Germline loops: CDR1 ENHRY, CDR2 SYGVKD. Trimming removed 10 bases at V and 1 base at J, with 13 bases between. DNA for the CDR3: TGTGCCACCTGGCAGGGAGCGAACACTGAAGCTTTCTTT. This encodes CATWQGANTEAFF.

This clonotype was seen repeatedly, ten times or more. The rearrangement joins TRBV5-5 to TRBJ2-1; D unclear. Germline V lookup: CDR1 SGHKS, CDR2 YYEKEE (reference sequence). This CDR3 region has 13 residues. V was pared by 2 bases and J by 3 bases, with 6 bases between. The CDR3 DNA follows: TGTGCCAGCAGCTTAGGTGGCTACAATGAGCAGTTCTTC. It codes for CASSLGGYNEQFF.

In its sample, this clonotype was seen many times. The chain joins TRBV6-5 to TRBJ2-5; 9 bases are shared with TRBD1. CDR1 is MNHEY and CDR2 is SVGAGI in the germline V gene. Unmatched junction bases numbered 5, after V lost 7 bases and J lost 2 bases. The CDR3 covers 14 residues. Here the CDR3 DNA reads TGTGCCAGCATCGCGACAGGGGGACAAGAGACCCAGTACTTC. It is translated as CASIATGGQETQYF.

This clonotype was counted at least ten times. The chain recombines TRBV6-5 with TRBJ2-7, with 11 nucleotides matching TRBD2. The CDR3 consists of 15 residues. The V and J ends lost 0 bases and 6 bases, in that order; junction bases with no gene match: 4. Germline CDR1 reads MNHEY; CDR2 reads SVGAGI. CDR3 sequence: CASSYSKLAGVEQYF. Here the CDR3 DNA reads TGTGCCAGCAGTTACTCCAAACTAGCGGGAGTCGAGCAGTACTTC.